This T cell receptor (beta chain) was observed in a study of blood T cells in healthy people across ages. Trimming left V 9 bases short and J 6 bases short, with 15 bases between. The germline CDR1 and CDR2 sequences are MNHEY and SVGEGT. The CDR3 covers 12 residues. The second PCR ran about 7 to 12 cycles with a sample-barcoded 5' primer and J-beta primers. One entry per CDR3 protein results from TCRdb running MiXCR on the 5' RACE reads. The data contain some 1.6 million distinct CDR3 sequences, 34% of them seen just once; the ten biggest clones take up 10% to 12%. The V gene is TRBV6-2 or TRBV6-3, the J gene TRBJ2-7; D remains unclear. The sequence was obtained from a woman aged 25 to 39 in good health. Sequencing input: blood. The CDR3 sequence: CASANVVGEQYF. The CDR3 DNA follows: TGTGCCAGTGCTAATGTAGTCGGCGAGCAGTACTTC.